This is a list of T cell receptor beta chains from one sample in a study of graft-versus-host responses after intestinal transplantation. Produced via immunoSEQ multiplex PCR; TCRdb's table is partial and in-frame only. The table lists over 40,000 clones, around 93% of them singletons. The specimen comprised PBMCs, sampled roughly 860 days after a first intestinal transplant, on the day of a second. The receptors were sampled from a human patient who received an intestinal transplant, so some T cells may come from the graft donor. CDR3s include the opening cysteine and the closing phenylalanine or tryptophan. A D gene is named only where the DNA matches it firmly. Expanded clones get a size class; other rows say once, few or many, or leave the size out.

cdr3_length	d_call	v_call	clone_size	j_call	cdr3_nt	cdr3_aa
13	NA	TRBV7-3	NA	TRBJ1-5	TGTGCCAGCAGCTCGGACTGGAATCAGCCCCAGCATTTT	CASSSDWNQPQHF
16	NA	TRBV2	NA	TRBJ1-4	TGTGCCAGCAGTGATAGGACATCCCCAACTAATGAAAAACTGTTTTTT	CASSDRTSPTNEKLFF
13	TRBD1	TRBV28	few	TRBJ1-1	TGTGCCAGCAGTGGACAGGGGCGGATTGAAGCTTTCTTT	CASSGQGRIEAFF
14	NA	TRBV27	NA	TRBJ1-5	TGTGCCAGCAGTTTATATGCAGACAATCAGCCCCAGCATTTT	CASSLYADNQPQHF
13	NA	TRBV7-9	NA	TRBJ2-5	TGTGCCAGCAGCTTAGTGGAGCAAGAGGCCCAGTACTTC	CASSLVEQEAQYF
12	NA	TRBV10-3	NA	TRBJ2-7	TGTGCCATCAGAACGGACCGGATCGAGCAGTACTTC	CAIRTDRIEQYF
11	NA	TRBV6-5	NA	TRBJ1-2	TGTGCCAGCAGTTACGGGCTGGGCTACACCTTC	CASSYGLGYTF
14	NA	TRBV9	NA	TRBJ2-5	TGTGCCAGCAGCGAAGGGGCCAGTAGAGAGACCCAGTACTTC	CASSEGASRETQYF
17	NA	TRBV5-6	NA	TRBJ2-3	TGTGCCAGCAGCTTGGCTAAAGGGGCATTTAGCACAGATACGCAGTATTTT	CASSLAKGAFSTDTQYF
15	TRBD2	TRBV9	NA	TRBJ2-7	TGTGCCAGCAGCCCAACGGGGGTAGCGGGTGACGAGCAGTACTTC	CASSPTGVAGDEQYF
13	NA	TRBV21-1	NA	TRBJ1-1	TGTGCCAGCAGCAAAGCCAGGAACACTGAAGCTTTCTTT	CASSKARNTEAFF
15	NA	TRBV11-2	NA	TRBJ1-1	TGTGCCAGCAGCTTAGGAGTAGGATTTAACACTGAAGCTTTCTTT	CASSLGVGFNTEAFF
12	NA	TRBV30	NA	TRBJ2-3	TGTGCCTGGACTTTTAGCACAGATACGCAGTATTTT	CAWTFSTDTQYF
15	NA	TRBV6-5	NA	TRBJ2-2	TGTGCCAGCAGCTCAGACGGCCCGAACACCGGGGAGCTGTTTTTT	CASSSDGPNTGELFF
13	NA	TRBV27	NA	TRBJ2-3	TGTGCCAGCAGTTTAACCCCCGGGAATACGCAGTATTTT	CASSLTPGNTQYF
10	NA	TRBV25-1	once	TRBJ1-2	TGTGCCAGCTCCCTCTATGGCTACACCTTC	CASSLYGYTF
16	NA	TRBV14	few	TRBJ2-5	TGTGCCAGCAGCCAAGGGGGCCAGGCTTCCCAAGAGACCCAGTACTTC	CASSQGGQASQETQYF
14	TRBD1	TRBV5-1	NA	TRBJ1-4	TGCGCCAGCAGCTTGGAAGAGACAGGGGTAAAACTGTTTTTT	CASSLEETGVKLFF
14	TRBD1	TRBV7-3	NA	TRBJ2-7	TGTGCCAGCAGCCGACAGGGGGTAACCTACGAGCAGTACTTC	CASSRQGVTYEQYF
13	NA	TRBV19	NA	TRBJ2-7	TGTGCCAGTAGATCACGGGCCCGGGACGAGCAGTACTTC	CASRSRARDEQYF
12	NA	TRBV30	NA	TRBJ2-7	TGTGCCTGGAGTCCCAAGGGGGAGGTGCGGTACTTC	CAWSPKGEVRYF
14	TRBD1	TRBV9	NA	TRBJ1-2	TGTGCCAGCAGCGTAGGTGGGACAGCCGTCGGTAGCACCTTC	CASSVGGTAVGSTF
16	TRBD2	TRBV7-2	NA	TRBJ2-2	TGTGCCAGCAGCCGGGGACTAGCGGGTTGGACCGGGGAGCTGTTTTTT	CASSRGLAGWTGELFF
13	NA	TRBV11-2	NA	TRBJ1-1	TGTGCCAGCAGCTTGTCCGGGGGCACTGAAGCTTTCTTT	CASSLSGGTEAFF
14	TRBD1	TRBV18	NA	TRBJ1-5	TGTGCCAGCTCACCGTCTACAGGGGCTCAGCCCCAGCATTTT	CASSPSTGAQPQHF
14	NA	TRBV5-1	NA	TRBJ2-4	TGCGCCAGCAGCCCGGGGACGGCTGGGGGCATTCAGTACTTC	CASSPGTAGGIQYF
15	NA	TRBV5-1	NA	TRBJ1-4	TGCGCCAGCAGCTTTATAGGGGCAACTAATGAAAAACTGTTTTTT	CASSFIGATNEKLFF
15	TRBD1	TRBV30	once	TRBJ2-4	TGTGCCTGGAGGGCCCCCGGGACAGGGGGCAACATTCAGTACTTC	CAWRAPGTGGNIQYF
18	TRBD2	TRBV27	once	TRBJ2-5	TGTGCCAGCAGTTCAGGCGGGACTAGCGGGTGGGAGGGAGAGACCCAGTACTTC	CASSSGGTSGWEGETQYF
19	TRBD2	TRBV18	NA	TRBJ2-7	TGTGCCAGCTCACCGACAGAAGGACTAGCGGGAGGGCCCAGTACCGAGCAGTACTTC	CASSPTEGLAGGPSTEQYF
13	NA	TRBV19	NA	TRBJ2-1	TGTGCCAGTAGTAGAGGTCTGTACAATGAGCAGTTCTTC	CASSRGLYNEQFF
11	NA	TRBV10-3	NA	TRBJ1-1	TGTGCCATCAGAGTGAGCGCTGAAGCTTTCTTT	CAIRVSAEAFF
13	NA	TRBV19	NA	TRBJ2-1	TGTGCCAGTAGTAACGGGAGATACAATGAGCAGTTCTTC	CASSNGRYNEQFF
12	NA	TRBV6-4	NA	TRBJ1-1	TGTGCCAGCAGTGCCCTAAGCGGACAGACTTTCTTT	CASSALSGQTFF
14	TRBD1	TRBV30	NA	TRBJ1-2	TGTGCCTGGAGTGCGCCCCGGGACAGCGGCGGCTACACCTTC	CAWSAPRDSGGYTF
15	NA	TRBV4-2	NA	TRBJ2-7	TGTGCCAGCAGCCAAGATTGGACGCCAGCCTACGAGCAGTACTTC	CASSQDWTPAYEQYF
13	NA	TRBV5-1	NA	TRBJ1-1	TGCGCCAGCTCCGAAGTGATCGGAACTGAAGCTTTCTTT	CASSEVIGTEAFF